One and the same sample provided the 31 T cell receptor beta chains below, sequenced in a study of post-analysis software for immune sequencing data. Their recognized antigens are unknown. Prepared TCR beta cDNA libraries contained unique molecular identifiers. TCRdb re-analysed the PCR reads in MiXCR, keeping a single row per CDR3 protein. There are under 900,000 distinct CDR3 sequences in the sample; approximately 53% occur only once, and around 4.5% lies in the top ten. Study-wide findings and caveats: Higher frequency in patients than in controls was seen for about five TRBV segments, with TRBV5-6, TRBV5-1 and TRBV20-1 among them.

The source material was blood. Source of these receptors: a girl between 5 and 17 years old with multiple sclerosis.

The V call is TRBV3-1, the J call TRBJ2-6; TRBD1 agrees at 7 bases. This CDR3 region has 15 residues. The ends lost 7 bases at V and 8 bases at J; junction bases unmatched: 11. CDR1 is LGHDT, CDR2 YNNKEL, per germline (reference sequence). CDR3 sequence reads: CASNLRGQVPNVLTF. Written as DNA, the CDR3 is TGTGCCAGCAACCTACGAGGACAGGTCCCCAACGTCCTGACTTTC.

As for this clonotype: A read error may account for a junction end that differs from germline. The genes are TRBV7-9 and TRBJ2-7; D is possibly TRBD1 (6 bases). CDR1 and CDR2 from the germline V gene are SEHNR and FQNEAQ (reference sequence). CDR3 length equals 15 residues. CDR3 bases: TGTGCCAGCAGCTTAAAAGACAGGCCTTCCTGCGAGCAGTACTTC. It is translated as CASSLKDRPSCEQYF.

The chain recombines TRBV6-4 with TRBJ2-3, with 11 bases lining up with TRBD2. CDR1 is MRHNA, CDR2 SNTAGT, per germline. CDR3 length: 15 amino acids. V lost 6 bases and J lost 4; bases outside the gene matches: 6. The CDR3 region has the DNA TGTGCCAGCAGCGATAGCGGGGGGGGAGCAGATACGCAGTATTTT. It specifies CASSDSGGGADTQYF.

J is TRBJ2-1 and V is TRBV27; 9 nucleotides match TRBD2. J gave up 8 bases and V 6 bases, and 14 bases lay outside the gene matches. Germline V gives CDR1 MNHEY, CDR2 SMNVEV (reference sequence). The CDR3 is made up of 16 amino acids. The chain's CDR3 is CASSAIAGVRADEQFF. CDR3 DNA sequence: TGTGCCAGCAGCGCCATAGCGGGAGTAAGAGCAGATGAGCAGTTCTTC.

This chain connects TRBV29-1 to TRBJ2-7; D gene ambiguous. The end of the DNA is better explained by TRBJ2-4, so the J call may be wrong. CDR3 length: 14 residues. Germline V gene data show CDR1 as SQVTM and CDR2 as ANQGSEA. The CDR3 region has the DNA TGCAGCGTTGAGCGCCGGTGGGGTGAAAACATTCAGTACTTC. Encoded protein: CSVERRWGENIQYF.

This chain links TRBV9 with TRBJ2-1; 8 bases agree with TRBD2. The junction had 9 bases not matched to a gene; V was cut back by 5 bases and J by 8 bases. Germline V gene lookup returns CDR1 SGDLS and CDR2 YYNGEE. This CDR3 has 14 amino acids. CDR3 sequence: CASRAGLGADEQFF. The CDR3 bases are TGTGCCAGCAGAGCGGGACTAGGGGCCGATGAGCAGTTCTTC.

This clonotype was observed a few times. This chain links TRBV7-9 with TRBJ2-6; D not resolved. The CDR3 length is 14 residues. Germline V gene sequence: CDR1 SEHNR, CDR2 FQNEAQ (reference sequence). Trimming took 8 bases from V and 1 from J, leaving 9 bases between them. CDR3 nucleotides: TGTGCCAGCGGGCCTTCATCTGGGGCCAACGTCCTGACTTTC. Translation: CASGPSSGANVLTF.

As for this clonotype: Relative to the germline gene, one junction end is altered; a read error may explain this. The V and J genes are TRBV4-2 and TRBJ2-7; 9 nucleotides agree with TRBD2. The end of the DNA aligns better with TRBJ2-5, so the J call may be wrong. The CDR3 sequence is 15 residues long. Germline V gene data show CDR1 as LGHNA and CDR2 as YNFKEQ. CDR3 bases: TGTACCAGCAGCCAAGAACTAGCGGGCACCAAGACCCAGTACTTC. Its translation: CTSSQELAGTKTQYF.

This clonotype has just a few counts. The chain has TRBV20-1 and TRBJ2-1; TRBD1 might be the D (6 bases). CDR1 DFQATT and CDR2 SNEGSKA come from the germline V gene (reference sequence). This CDR3 is built from 14 residues. Between the trimmed V and J ends, which lost 3 bases and 3 bases, there was a span of 12 bases. This CDR3 is CSARWGRGYNEQFF. The CDR3 coding sequence is TGCAGTGCTAGGTGGGGCAGGGGCTACAATGAGCAGTTCTTC.

This clonotype was picked up a small number of times. This chain connects TRBV12-3 or TRBV12-4 to TRBJ2-7, with a possible D match to TRBD2 (6 bases). The closer fit of TRBJ2-5 to the DNA end suggests the J call may be wrong. The CDR3 covers 15 residues. In DNA, the CDR3 is TGTGCCAGCAGTTTAGATGGGGGACTTGGCGAGACCCAGTACTTC. The encoded protein is CASSLDGGLGETQYF.

This clonotype has more than one count but fewer than ten. The chain has TRBV29-1 and TRBJ1-1; TRBD1 matches at 8 bases. Germline CDR1 reads SQVTM; CDR2 reads ANQGSEA. This CDR3 comprises 15 residues. V lost 2 bases to trimming and J lost 3 bases; unmatched junction nucleotides: 8. The CDR3 coding sequence is TGCAGCGTTGAATTGACAGGGGTTTTGTACACTGAAGCTTTCTTT. Its translation: CSVELTGVLYTEAFF. Combining the CDR3 with reference TRBV29-1 and TRBJ1-1 gives the whole variable domain SAVISQKPSRDICQRGTSLTIQCQVDSQVTMMFWYRQQPGQSLTLIATANQGSEATYESGFVIDKFPISRPNLTFSTLTVSNMSPEDSSIYLCSVELTGVLYTEAFFGQGTRLTVV.

The chain couples TRBV5-1 to TRBJ2-3; 8 positions match TRBD2. The CDR3 is made up of 15 amino acids. Germline V CDR1 and CDR2: SGHRS, YFSETQ. The J segment lost 2 bases and the V segment lost 5 bases, leaving 7 bases of the junction unmatched. CDR3 DNA: TGCGCCAGCAGGGAGCGGGGGAGCACCACAGATACGCAGTATTTT. This sequence encodes CASRERGSTTDTQYF.

This clonotype appeared once. V and J are TRBV27 and TRBJ2-7; 10 nucleotides line up with TRBD1. In germline, CDR1 is MNHEY, CDR2 SMNVEV (reference sequence). The trim removed 0 bases at V and 4 bases at J, leaving 3 bases unmatched. This CDR3 has 15 amino acids. CDR3 residues: CASSLSRTGGYEQYF. The DNA of the CDR3 is TGTGCCAGCAGTTTATCGCGGACAGGGGGGTACGAGCAGTACTTC.

This sequence joins TRBV20-1 and TRBJ1-1; D is unresolved. Per germline, CDR1 DFQATT and CDR2 SNEGSKA (reference sequence). V lost 6 bases and J lost 4, with 21 bases in between. This CDR3 has 15 residues. The CDR3 DNA reads as TGCAGTGCGAGTCTATCAGCCGCCCGATTCACTGAAGCTTTCTTT. It translates to CSASLSAARFTEAFF.

The chain joins TRBV12-3 or TRBV12-4 to TRBJ1-2, with a weak D call TRBD1 (5 bases). The CDR3 loop spans 17 amino acids. V was cut by 5 bases and J by 0 bases, with 19 bases left in between. CDR3 sequence: CASSGGYRLKANYGYTF. CDR3 in DNA: TGTGCCAGCAGTGGGGGGTACAGATTAAAAGCTAACTATGGCTACACCTTC.

The chain carries TRBV6-1 and TRBJ2-7; D may match TRBD1 or TRBD2 (5 bases each). This CDR3 has 15 residues. Per the germline V gene, CDR1 is MNHNS and CDR2 is SASEGT. V was trimmed by 5 bases and J by 7 bases, leaving 21 bases between them. CDR3 DNA: TGTGCCAGCAGTTCCCGGGACCACTCCTACAATGAGCAGTACTTC. The encoded protein is CASSSRDHSYNEQYF.

The table lists this clonotype with a few counts. The chain recombines TRBV5-1 with TRBJ2-4; tentatively, D is TRBD2 (6 bases). CDR1 is SGHRS and CDR2 is YFSETQ in the germline V gene. V lost 1 base, J lost 2 bases, and 10 bases lay in between. This CDR3 is 15 amino acids long. CDR3 nucleotide sequence: TGCGCCAGCAGCTTGCGTGCGGGGACCAAAAACATTCAGTACTTC. Its protein is CASSLRAGTKNIQYF. Drawing the rest from reference TRBV5-1 and TRBJ2-4, the complete variable domain is KAGVTQTPRYLIKTRGQQVTLSCSPISGHRSVSWYQQTPGQGLQFLFEYFSETQRNKGNFPGRFSGRQFSNSRSEMNVSTLELGDSALYLCASSLRAGTKNIQYFGAGTRLSVL.

The chain is built from TRBV12-3 or TRBV12-4 and TRBJ2-1; 8 nucleotides line up with TRBD1. The J call may be faulty, since TRBJ2-7 better matches the DNA end. The CDR3 consists of 15 residues. The CDR3 DNA is TGTGCCAGCAGTTTATATGGGACAGGTTACAATGAGCAGTACTTC. Translating gives CASSLYGTGYNEQYF.

The gene calls are TRBV3-1 and TRBJ1-2; D might be TRBD1 (6 bases). Germline CDR1 LGHDT, CDR2 YNNKEL (reference sequence). V lost 1 base and J lost 3, with 24 bases in between. This CDR3 region has 19 residues. The chain's CDR3 is CASSQVGGPQAGADYGYTF. The DNA for the CDR3 is TGTGCCAGCAGCCAAGTTGGAGGTCCACAAGCAGGGGCCGACTATGGCTACACCTTC.

The rearrangement joins TRBV6-2 or TRBV6-3 to TRBJ1-2, with D hard to call. Germline V lookup: CDR1 MNHEY, CDR2 SVGEGT. The length of the CDR3 is 15 residues. With 6 bases removed from V and 4 bases from J, the gap between germline ends came to 18 bases. The CDR3 DNA follows: TGTGCCAGCAGATATGGGAGTCTTTCGTCCTATGGCTACACCTTC. Protein product: CASRYGSLSSYGYTF.

This rearrangement joins TRBV7-2 to TRBJ2-7; D may be TRBD1 (6 bases). The germline gives CDR1 SGHTA, CDR2 FQGNSA. The CDR3 covers 18 residues. The germline V and J ends were trimmed by 1 base and 4 bases, with 23 bases remaining between them. DNA of the CDR3: TGTGCCAGCAGCTTAGAGTATAGGGGACAAGCCATCTATTACGAGCAGTACTTC. It encodes CASSLEYRGQAIYYEQYF.

Only one count was recorded for this clonotype. The chain uses TRBV29-1 and TRBJ2-1; D possibly uses TRBD1 or TRBD2 (5 bases each). This CDR3 has 12 residues. Trimming left V 3 bases short and J 2 bases short, with 5 bases between. Germline CDR1 SQVTM, CDR2 ANQGSEA. The CDR3: CSVEGAYNEQFF. The CDR3 nucleotides read TGCAGCGTTGAGGGGGCCTACAATGAGCAGTTCTTC.

A note on this clonotype: The junction and the germline gene differ at one end; a read error may be behind it. CDR3 DNA: TGTGCCAGCAGTCTCACAGCGGGTCTCGCAGATGCGCAGTATTTT. It encodes CASSLTAGLADAQYF. The chain couples TRBV12-3 or TRBV12-4 to TRBJ2-3; a weak D match, TRBD2 (6 bases). The CDR3 totals 15 residues.

CDR3 protein: CASSLEITSEQYF. Here the CDR3 DNA reads TGCGCCAGCAGCTTGGAAATAACATCGGAGCAGTACTTC. This chain connects TRBV5-1 to TRBJ2-7; D uncertain. The V end was cut by 0 bases, the J end by 7 bases, with 11 bases between. CDR3 length equals 13 residues. Germline V CDR1 and CDR2: SGHRS, YFSETQ.

The DNA of the CDR3 is TGTGCCAGCAGTTTAGGGTGGCAGGCCGAGCAGTACTTC. This sequence encodes CASSLGWQAEQYF. The gene calls are TRBV28 and TRBJ2-5; D is ambiguous. The J call may be faulty, since TRBJ2-7 better matches the DNA end. CDR3 length: 13 amino acids. Germline loops: CDR1 MDHEN, CDR2 SYDVKM.

CDR3 nucleotide sequence: TGTGCCAGCAGCGACAACAACTACAATGAGCAGTTCTTC. It yields the protein CASSDNNYNEQFF. The J gene is TRBJ2-1, the V gene TRBV5-6, with D hard to call. Germline lookup yields CDR1 SGHDT and CDR2 YYEEEE. V lost 4 bases and J 3 bases, leaving 8 bases between the germline ends. The CDR3 contains 13 residues.

This rearrangement joins TRBV12-3 or TRBV12-4 to TRBJ2-7; 8 bases are shared with TRBD2. CDR3 length: 14 residues. Trimming removed 6 bases from V and 4 bases from J; junction bases left unmatched: 8. CDR3 loop: CASRRGGWAYEQYF. The CDR3 coding sequence is TGTGCCAGCAGACGGGGGGGGTGGGCTTACGAGCAGTACTTC.

This chain uses TRBV15 with TRBJ2-3; TRBD2 is a possible D gene (6 bases). With 7 bases removed from V and 0 bases from J, the gap between germline ends came to 14 bases. The CDR3 has 15 amino acids. Germline CDR1 LNHNV, CDR2 YYDKDF (reference sequence). The CDR3 DNA reads TGTGCCACCACCGACTTGGCGGGAAGCACAGATACGCAGTATTTT. Translation: CATTDLAGSTDTQYF.

This chain joins TRBV27 and TRBJ1-4; no reliable D call. Looked up from germline, CDR1 is MNHEY and CDR2 is SMNVEV (reference sequence). The CDR3 sequence is 12 residues long. V lost 5 bases, J lost 4 bases, and 5 bases lay in between. DNA of the CDR3: TGTGCCAGCAGTCTCAATAATGAAAAACTGTTTTTT. The encoded protein is CASSLNNEKLFF.

This chain links TRBV15 with TRBJ1-2; D is unclear. Trimming removed 0 bases at V and 5 bases at J, with 4 bases between. The CDR3 extends over 12 amino acids. Germline CDR1 and CDR2: LNHNV and YYDKDF (reference sequence). CDR3 loop: CATSRDGYGYTF. The CDR3 DNA sequence: TGTGCCACCAGCAGAGATGGTTATGGCTACACCTTC.

The CDR3 DNA reads TGTGCCTGTCCCAAACAGGGCGACAACTCCTACAATGAGCAGTTCTTC. Translation gives CACPKQGDNSYNEQFF. The rearrangement links TRBV30 to TRBJ2-1, with a possible D match to TRBD1 (6 bases). The CDR3 loop spans 16 amino acids. V lost 6 bases and J lost 0, with 18 bases in between. The germline V gene encodes CDR1 GTSNPN and CDR2 SVGIG (reference sequence).